The clone carrying this T cell receptor (beta chain) was observed a handful of times. Its cognate antigen is unknown. This record comes from a study of human T cells and chemical hapten exposure. As for the study in general: Alopecia universalis, totalis or areata was present in patients who were mostly female.

Documented time point: patch test 1, 2 weeks after DPC sensitization. Treatment in this sample: therapeutic diphenylcyclopropenone sensitization with weekly scalp DPC. RNA extraction used unfractionated whole blood as the source of total RNA. Each patch-test visit's blood sample preceded patch application. The CDR3 sequence is 16 residues long. V gave up 0 bases and J gave up 6 bases, with 16 bases separating them. Germline CDR1 is SGHRS and CDR2 is YFSETQ. Via MiXCR, TCRdb re-called the RACE reads, giving one row per CDR3 protein. Seen here are 40,000 to 50,000 distinct CDR3 sequences, under 5% observed once, and the top ten hold around 26%. The study, taken as a whole, reports: In comparison with controls, expanded TCRs gave rise to a significantly larger number of large CDR3 similarity clusters.

The genes are TRBV5-1 and TRBJ2-1, with D unclear. The sample here was whole blood, taken in connection with sensitization to the hapten diphenylcyclopropenone (DPC). The TCR originated in a man in his fifties or sixties with alopecia areata. Some clones in this sample may be carry-over from other donors' samples. CDR3 in amino acids: CASSLAGRIGSNEQFF. The CDR3 bases are TGCGCCAGCAGCTTGGCAGGCCGGATCGGGTCCAATGAGCAGTTCTTC.